Sequencing of this TCR beta chain was carried out in a study of T cells after somatic rescue of genetic block. Data came from immunoSEQ multiplex PCR; TCRdb stores just in-frame clones and leaves some out. The data contain approximately 10,000 clones, approximately 74% of them singletons. The CDR3 covers 13 residues. The germline CDR1 and CDR2 sequences are GTSNPN and SVGIG (reference sequence). V was cut by 0 bases and J by 4 bases, with 7 bases left in between. Sequenced: peripheral blood mononuclear cells (PBMCs). This chain connects TRBV30 to TRBJ1-5; perhaps TRBD1 as D (5 bases). This clonotype was sampled from a boy aged 10-17 years. Here the CDR3 reads CAWSVEGNQPQHF. The CDR3 DNA sequence: TGTGCCTGGAGTGTGGAGGGGAATCAGCCCCAGCATTTT.